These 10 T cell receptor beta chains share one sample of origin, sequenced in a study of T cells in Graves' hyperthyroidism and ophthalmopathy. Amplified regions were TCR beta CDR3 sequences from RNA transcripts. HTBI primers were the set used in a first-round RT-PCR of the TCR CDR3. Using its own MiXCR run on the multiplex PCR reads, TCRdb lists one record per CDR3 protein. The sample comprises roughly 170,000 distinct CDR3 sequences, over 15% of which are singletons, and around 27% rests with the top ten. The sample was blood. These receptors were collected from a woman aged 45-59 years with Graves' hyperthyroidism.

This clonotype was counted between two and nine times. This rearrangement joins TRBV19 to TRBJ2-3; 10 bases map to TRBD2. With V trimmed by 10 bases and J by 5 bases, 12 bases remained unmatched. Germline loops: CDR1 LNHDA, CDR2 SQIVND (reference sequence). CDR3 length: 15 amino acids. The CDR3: CATRAASGGEDTQYF. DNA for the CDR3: TGTGCCACCCGGGCCGCTAGCGGGGGTGAAGATACGCAGTATTTT.

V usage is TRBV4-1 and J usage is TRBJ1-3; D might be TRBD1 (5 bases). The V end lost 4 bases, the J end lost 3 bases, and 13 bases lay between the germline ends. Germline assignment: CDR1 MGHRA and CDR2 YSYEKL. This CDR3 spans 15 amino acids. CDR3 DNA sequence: TGCGCCAGCAGCCCCGTCGGGACTCTTGGAAACACCATATATTTT. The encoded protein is CASSPVGTLGNTIYF.

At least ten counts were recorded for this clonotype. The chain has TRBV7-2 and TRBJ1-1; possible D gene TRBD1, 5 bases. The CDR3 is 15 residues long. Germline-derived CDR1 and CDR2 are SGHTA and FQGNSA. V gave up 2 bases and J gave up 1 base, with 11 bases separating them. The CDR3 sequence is CASSLTGGENTEAFF. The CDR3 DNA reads TGTGCCAGCAGCTTAACAGGTGGGGAGAACACTGAAGCTTTCTTT.

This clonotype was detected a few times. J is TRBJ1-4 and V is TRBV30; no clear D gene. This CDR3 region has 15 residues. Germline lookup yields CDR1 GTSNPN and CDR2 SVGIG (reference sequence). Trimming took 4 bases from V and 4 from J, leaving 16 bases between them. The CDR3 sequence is CAWNPERASNEKLFF. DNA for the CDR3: TGTGCCTGGAACCCCGAGAGGGCGAGTAATGAAAAACTGTTTTTT.

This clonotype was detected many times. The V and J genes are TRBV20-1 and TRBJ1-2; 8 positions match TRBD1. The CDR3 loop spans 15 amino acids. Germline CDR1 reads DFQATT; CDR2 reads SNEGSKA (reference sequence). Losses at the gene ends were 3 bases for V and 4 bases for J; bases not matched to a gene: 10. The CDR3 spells CSARIPGGPSYGYTF. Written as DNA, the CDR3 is TGCAGTGCTAGGATTCCAGGGGGCCCTTCCTATGGCTACACCTTC.

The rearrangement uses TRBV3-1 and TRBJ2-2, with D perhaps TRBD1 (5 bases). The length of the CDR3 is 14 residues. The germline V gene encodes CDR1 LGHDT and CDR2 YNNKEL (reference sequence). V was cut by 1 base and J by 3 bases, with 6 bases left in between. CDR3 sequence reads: CASSQAGYTGELFF. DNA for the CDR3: TGTGCCAGCAGCCAAGCAGGGTACACCGGGGAGCTGTTTTTT.

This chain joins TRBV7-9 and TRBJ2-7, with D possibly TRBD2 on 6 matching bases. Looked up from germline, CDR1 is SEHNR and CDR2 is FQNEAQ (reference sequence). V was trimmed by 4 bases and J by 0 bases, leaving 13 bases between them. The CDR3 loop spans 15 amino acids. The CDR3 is CASSSGGDRSYEQYF. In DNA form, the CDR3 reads TGTGCCAGCAGCTCTGGAGGGGACCGCTCCTACGAGCAGTACTTC. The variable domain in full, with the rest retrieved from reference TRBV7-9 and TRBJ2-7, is DTGVSQNPRHKITKRGQNVTFRCDPISEHNRLYWYRQTLGQGPEFLTYFQNEAQLEKSRLLSDRFSAERPKGSFSTLEIQRTEQGDSAMYLCASSSGGDRSYEQYFGPGTRLTVT.

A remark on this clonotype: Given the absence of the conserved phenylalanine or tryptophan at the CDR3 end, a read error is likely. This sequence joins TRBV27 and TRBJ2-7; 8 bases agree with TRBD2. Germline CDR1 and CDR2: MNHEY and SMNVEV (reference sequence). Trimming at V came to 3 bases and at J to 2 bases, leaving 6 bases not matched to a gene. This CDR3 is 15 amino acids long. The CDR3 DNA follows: TGTGCCAGCAGTTTCCTCGGGGGGGCCCCCTACGAGCAGTACCTC. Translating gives CASSFLGGAPYEQYL.

For the CDR3, the DNA is TGCGCCAGTGGGGCGGGAGGGCCGAACACTGAAGCTTTCTTT. This codes for CASGAGGPNTEAFF. This chain connects TRBV5-1 to TRBJ1-1; possibly TRBD1 for D (5 bases). This CDR3 is built from 14 residues. Germline V CDR1 and CDR2: SGHRS, YFSETQ. Deletions cut 8 bases from V and 1 base from J, with 15 bases between.

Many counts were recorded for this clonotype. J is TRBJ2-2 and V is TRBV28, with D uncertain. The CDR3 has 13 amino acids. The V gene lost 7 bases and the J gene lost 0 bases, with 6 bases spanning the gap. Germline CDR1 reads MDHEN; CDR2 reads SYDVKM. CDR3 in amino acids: CASTFSNTGELFF. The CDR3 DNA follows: TGTGCCAGCACCTTTTCGAACACCGGGGAGCTGTTTTTT.